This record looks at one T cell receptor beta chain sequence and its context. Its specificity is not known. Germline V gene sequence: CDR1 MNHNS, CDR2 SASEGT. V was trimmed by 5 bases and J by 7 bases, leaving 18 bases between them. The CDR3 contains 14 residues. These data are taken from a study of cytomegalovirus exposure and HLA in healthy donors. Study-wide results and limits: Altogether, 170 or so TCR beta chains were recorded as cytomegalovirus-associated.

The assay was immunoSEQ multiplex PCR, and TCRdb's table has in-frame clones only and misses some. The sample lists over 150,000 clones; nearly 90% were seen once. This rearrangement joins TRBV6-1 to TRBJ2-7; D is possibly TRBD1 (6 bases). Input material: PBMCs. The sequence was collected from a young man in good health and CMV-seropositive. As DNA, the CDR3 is TGTGCCAGCAGTTTCCGCGACAGGACTGGGGAGCAGTACTTC. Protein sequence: CASSFRDRTGEQYF.